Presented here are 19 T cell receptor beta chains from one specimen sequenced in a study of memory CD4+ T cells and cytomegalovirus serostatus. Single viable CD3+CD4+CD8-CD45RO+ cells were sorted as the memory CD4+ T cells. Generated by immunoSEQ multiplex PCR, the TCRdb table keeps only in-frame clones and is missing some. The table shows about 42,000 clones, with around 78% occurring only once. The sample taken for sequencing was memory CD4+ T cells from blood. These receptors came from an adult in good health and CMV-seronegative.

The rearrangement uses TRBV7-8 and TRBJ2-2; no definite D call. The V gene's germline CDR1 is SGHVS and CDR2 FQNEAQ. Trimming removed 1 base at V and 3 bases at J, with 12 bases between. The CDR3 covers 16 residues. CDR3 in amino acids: CASSLGNTRHTGELFF. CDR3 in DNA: TGTGCCAGCAGCTTAGGGAACACGAGGCACACCGGGGAGCTGTTTTTT. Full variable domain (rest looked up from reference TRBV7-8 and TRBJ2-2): GAGVSQSPRYKVAKRGQDVALRCDPISGHVSLFWYQQALGQGPEFLTYFQNEAQLDKSGLPSDRFFAERPEGSVSTLKIQRTQQEDSAVYLCASSLGNTRHTGELFFGEGSRLTVL.

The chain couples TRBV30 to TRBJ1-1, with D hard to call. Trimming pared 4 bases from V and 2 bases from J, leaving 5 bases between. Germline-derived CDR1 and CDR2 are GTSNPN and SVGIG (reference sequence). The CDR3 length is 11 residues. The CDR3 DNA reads TGTGCCTGGAATCGTAACACTGAAGCTTTCTTT. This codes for CAWNRNTEAFF.

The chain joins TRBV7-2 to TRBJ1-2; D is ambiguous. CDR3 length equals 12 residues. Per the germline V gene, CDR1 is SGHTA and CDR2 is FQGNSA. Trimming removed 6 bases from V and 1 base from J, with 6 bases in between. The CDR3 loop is CASRQLNYGYTF. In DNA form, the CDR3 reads TGTGCCAGCAGGCAGCTTAACTATGGCTACACCTTC.

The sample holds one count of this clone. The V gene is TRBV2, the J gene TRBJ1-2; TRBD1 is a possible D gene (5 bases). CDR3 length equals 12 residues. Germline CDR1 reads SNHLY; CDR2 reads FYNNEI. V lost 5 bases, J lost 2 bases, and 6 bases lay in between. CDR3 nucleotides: TGTGCCAGCAGTAGGGACAACTATGGCTACACCTTC. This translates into CASSRDNYGYTF.

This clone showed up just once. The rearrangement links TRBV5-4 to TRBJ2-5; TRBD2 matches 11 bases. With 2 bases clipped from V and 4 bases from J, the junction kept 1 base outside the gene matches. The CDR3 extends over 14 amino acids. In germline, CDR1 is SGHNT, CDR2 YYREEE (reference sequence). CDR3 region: CASSFTSGGETQYF. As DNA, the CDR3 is TGTGCCAGCAGCTTTACTAGCGGGGGAGAGACCCAGTACTTC.

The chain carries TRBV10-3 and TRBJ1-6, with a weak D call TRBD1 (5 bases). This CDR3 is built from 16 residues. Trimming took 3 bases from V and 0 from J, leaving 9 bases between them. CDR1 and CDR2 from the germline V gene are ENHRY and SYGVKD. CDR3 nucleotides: TGTGCCATCAGTGAACAGGCGAGCTCCTATAATTCACCCCTCCACTTT. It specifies CAISEQASSYNSPLHF.

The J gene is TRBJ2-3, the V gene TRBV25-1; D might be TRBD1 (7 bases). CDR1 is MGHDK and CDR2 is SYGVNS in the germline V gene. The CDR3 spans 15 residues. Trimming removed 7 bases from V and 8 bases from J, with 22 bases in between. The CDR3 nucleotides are TGTGCCAGCACCCCGGGGACAGCCAAAGCGGGTACGCAGTATTTT. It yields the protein CASTPGTAKAGTQYF.

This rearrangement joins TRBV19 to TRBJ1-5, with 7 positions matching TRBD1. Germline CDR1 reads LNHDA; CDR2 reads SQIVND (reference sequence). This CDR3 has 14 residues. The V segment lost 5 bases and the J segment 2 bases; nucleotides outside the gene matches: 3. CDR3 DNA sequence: TGTGCCAGTAGTCTAACAGGGGGCAATCAGCCCCAGCATTTT. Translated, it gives CASSLTGGNQPQHF.

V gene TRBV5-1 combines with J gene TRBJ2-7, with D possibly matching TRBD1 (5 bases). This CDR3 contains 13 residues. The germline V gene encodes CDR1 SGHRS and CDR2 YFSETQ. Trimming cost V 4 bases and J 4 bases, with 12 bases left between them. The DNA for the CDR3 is TGCGCCAGCAGCCCCGTCGACAGATACGAGCAGTACTTC. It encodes CASSPVDRYEQYF.

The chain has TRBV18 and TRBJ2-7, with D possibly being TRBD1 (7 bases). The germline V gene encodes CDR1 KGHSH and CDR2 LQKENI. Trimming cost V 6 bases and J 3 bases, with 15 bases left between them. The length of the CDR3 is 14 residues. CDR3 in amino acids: CASSGGGGFYEQYF. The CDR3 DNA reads TGTGCCAGCTCCGGAGGGGGCGGATTCTACGAGCAGTACTTC.

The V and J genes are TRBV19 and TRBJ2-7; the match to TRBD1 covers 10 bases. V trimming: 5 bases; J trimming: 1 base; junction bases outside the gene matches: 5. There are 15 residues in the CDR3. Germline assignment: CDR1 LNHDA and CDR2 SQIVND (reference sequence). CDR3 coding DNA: TGTGCCAGTAGTGTACCGGGACAGGGGTCCTACGAGCAGTACTTC. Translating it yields CASSVPGQGSYEQYF. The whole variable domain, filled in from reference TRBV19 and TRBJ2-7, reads DGGITQSPKYLFRKEGQNVTLSCEQNLNHDAMYWYRQDPGQGLRLIYYSQIVNDFQKGDIAEGYSVSREKKESFPLTVTSAQKNPTAFYLCASSVPGQGSYEQYFGPGTRLTVT.

The CDR3 reads CASSLAGFHEQYF. As DNA, the CDR3 is TGTGCCAGCAGCTTAGCAGGGTTCCACGAGCAGTACTTC. V is TRBV7-8 and J is TRBJ2-7; D gene uncertain. The CDR3 contains 13 residues. Germline CDR1 and CDR2: SGHVS and FQNEAQ. Trimming stripped 0 bases from V and 5 bases from J, with 8 bases between.

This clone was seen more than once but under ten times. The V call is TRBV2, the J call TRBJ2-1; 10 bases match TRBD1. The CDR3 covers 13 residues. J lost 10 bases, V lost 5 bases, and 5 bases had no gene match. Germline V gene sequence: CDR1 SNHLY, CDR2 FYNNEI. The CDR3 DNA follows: TGTGCCAGCAGTAGACAGGGGGCGGACGAGCAGTTCTTC. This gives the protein CASSRQGADEQFF.

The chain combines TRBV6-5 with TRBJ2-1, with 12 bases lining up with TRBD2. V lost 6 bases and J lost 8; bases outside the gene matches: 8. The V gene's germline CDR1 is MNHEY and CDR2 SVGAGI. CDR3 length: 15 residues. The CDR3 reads CASSETSGGVYEQFF. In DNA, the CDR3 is TGTGCCAGCAGCGAGACTAGCGGGGGTGTGTATGAGCAGTTCTTC.

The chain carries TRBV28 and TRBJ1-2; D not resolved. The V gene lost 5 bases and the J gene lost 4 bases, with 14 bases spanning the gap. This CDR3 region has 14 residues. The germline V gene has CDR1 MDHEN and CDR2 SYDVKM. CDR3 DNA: TGTGCCAGCAGTCCTTCTTCACGGGTCTATGGCTACACCTTC. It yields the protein CASSPSSRVYGYTF.

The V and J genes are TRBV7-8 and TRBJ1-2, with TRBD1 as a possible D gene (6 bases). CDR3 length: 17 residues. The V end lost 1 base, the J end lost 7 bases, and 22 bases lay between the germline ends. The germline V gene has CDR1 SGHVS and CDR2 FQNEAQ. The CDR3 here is CASSLDPMGQGLSGYTF. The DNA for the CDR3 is TGTGCCAGCAGCTTAGATCCTATGGGCCAGGGGTTGAGTGGCTACACCTTC. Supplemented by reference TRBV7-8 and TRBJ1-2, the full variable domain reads GAGVSQSPRYKVAKRGQDVALRCDPISGHVSLFWYQQALGQGPEFLTYFQNEAQLDKSGLPSDRFFAERPEGSVSTLKIQRTQQEDSAVYLCASSLDPMGQGLSGYTFGSGTRLTVV.

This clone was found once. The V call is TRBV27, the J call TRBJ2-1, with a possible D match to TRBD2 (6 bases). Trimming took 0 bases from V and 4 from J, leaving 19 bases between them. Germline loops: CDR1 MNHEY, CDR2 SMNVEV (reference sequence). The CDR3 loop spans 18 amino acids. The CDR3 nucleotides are TGTGCCAGCAGTTTATCCTCCTATGGGGCGGGGACTTACAATGAGCAGTTCTTC. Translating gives CASSLSSYGAGTYNEQFF.

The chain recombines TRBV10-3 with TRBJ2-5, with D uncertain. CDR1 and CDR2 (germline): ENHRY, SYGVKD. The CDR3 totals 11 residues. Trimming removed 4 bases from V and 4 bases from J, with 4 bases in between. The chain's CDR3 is CAISVGETQYF. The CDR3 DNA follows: TGTGCCATCAGTGTAGGAGAGACCCAGTACTTC.

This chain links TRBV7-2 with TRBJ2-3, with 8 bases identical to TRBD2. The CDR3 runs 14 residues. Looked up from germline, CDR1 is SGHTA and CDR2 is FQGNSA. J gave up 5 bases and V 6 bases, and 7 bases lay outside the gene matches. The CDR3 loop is CASRNSRGGDTQYF. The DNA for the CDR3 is TGTGCCAGCAGAAATAGCCGGGGGGGAGATACGCAGTATTTT.